The sequence of this T cell receptor (beta chain) was determined in a study of blood T cell repertoires in COVID-19. Trimming left V 1 base short and J 4 bases short, with 6 bases between. CDR1 SGHKS and CDR2 YYEKEE come from the germline V gene (reference sequence). This CDR3 region has 13 residues. Sequencing used immunoSEQ multiplex PCR; TCRdb keeps in-frame clones, though not all of them. Here the sample spans a few hundred thousand clones, around 80% being singletons. Sequences were obtained from PBMCs or T cells enriched from blood (not recorded which). The sequence came from a man aged 30 to 39 with acute COVID-19. The chain joins TRBV5-5 to TRBJ1-5, with D unresolved. The CDR3 DNA reads as TGTGCCAGCAGCTTGATTAGTAATCAGCCCCAGCATTTT. Protein: CASSLISNQPQHF.